One sample yielded the 20 T cell receptor beta chains listed below, sequenced in a study of CDR3 diversity in severe acne. Using its own MiXCR run on the PCR reads, TCRdb lists one record per CDR3 protein. The repertoire holds around 94,000 distinct CDR3 sequences, with roughly half as singletons. Material: blood. These receptors were taken from a male donor with acne.

The rearrangement links TRBV2 to TRBJ2-3, with TRBD2 identical over 7 bases. The CDR3 contains 14 residues. J lost 3 bases, V lost 3 bases, and 3 bases had no gene match. The V gene's germline CDR1 is SNHLY and CDR2 FYNNEI. The CDR3 nucleotides are TGTGCCAGCAGTGAGAGCGGGAATACAGATACGCAGTATTTT. Translating it yields CASSESGNTDTQYF.

V usage is TRBV7-6 and J usage is TRBJ2-7; 11 bases fit TRBD1. Looked up from germline, CDR1 is SGHVS and CDR2 is FNYEAQ. The CDR3 length is 14 residues. Trimming at V came to 5 bases and at J to 4 bases, leaving 4 bases not matched to a gene. The CDR3 DNA reads TGTGCCAGCAGCCGGACAGGGGGCAGGTACGAGCAGTACTTC. This translates into CASSRTGGRYEQYF.

A few counts support this clonotype. This sequence may be a read error, since a much larger clone differs from it by one base. The chain links TRBV20-1 to TRBJ2-7; D perhaps matches TRBD1 (6 bases). This CDR3 contains 14 residues. Germline-derived CDR1 and CDR2 are DFQATT and SNEGSKA (reference sequence). V lost 0 bases and J 2 bases, leaving 11 bases between the germline ends. Written as DNA, the CDR3 is TGCAGTGCTAGAGATATCCAGGGGCCCTACGAGCAGTACTTC. Protein product: CSARDIQGPYEQYF.

The rearrangement uses TRBV24-1 and TRBJ1-2; TRBD1 agrees at 10 bases. The CDR3 is made up of 16 amino acids. The ends lost 5 bases at V and 3 bases at J; junction bases unmatched: 8. Germline CDR1 and CDR2: KGHDR and SFDVKD. In nucleotides, the CDR3 is TGTGCCACCAGTGGGCCCGGGACAGGGGACTACTATGGCTACACCTTC. This gives the protein CATSGPGTGDYYGYTF.

The chain couples TRBV7-9 to TRBJ2-1, with 7 bases aligning to TRBD2. This CDR3 has 17 amino acids. Germline CDR1 is SEHNR and CDR2 is FQNEAQ (reference sequence). V lost 4 bases, J lost 2 bases, and 11 bases stayed unmatched. The CDR3 DNA reads TGTGCCAGCAGCTCCCGCAGTACCAGCGGGACCTACAATGAGCAGTTCTTC. Its protein product is CASSSRSTSGTYNEQFF.

This clonotype was found many times. J is TRBJ2-3 and V is TRBV10-3; tentatively, D is TRBD2 (5 bases). Trimming stripped 7 bases from V and 2 bases from J, with 7 bases between. CDR1 is ENHRY and CDR2 is SYGVKD in the germline V gene. This CDR3 region has 12 residues. For the CDR3, the DNA is TGTGCCATCAACGGGGACACAGATACGCAGTATTTT. The encoded protein is CAINGDTDTQYF.

In its sample, this clonotype was seen many times. The rearrangement links TRBV4-3 to TRBJ1-1; unclear D gene. The germline V and J ends were trimmed by 4 bases and 5 bases, with 17 bases remaining between them. The CDR3 totals 15 residues. Germline values: CDR1 LGHNA, CDR2 YSLEER. The CDR3, as DNA: TGCGCCAGCAGCCGAAACCCTGAAAAGTCGACTGAAGCTTTCTTT. This sequence encodes CASSRNPEKSTEAFF.

This clonotype appeared once. The chain combines TRBV20-1 with TRBJ1-1; possible D gene TRBD1, 6 bases. The CDR3 runs to 11 residues. Germline CDR1 DFQATT, CDR2 SNEGSKA (reference sequence). Written as DNA, the CDR3 is TGCATTATCAGGGGGAACACTGAAGCTTTCTTT. Translation gives CIIRGNTEAFF.

Ten or more counts support this clonotype. The chain has TRBV10-1 and TRBJ2-7; 7 nucleotides line up with TRBD1. Trimming at V came to 0 bases and at J to 6 bases, leaving 11 bases not matched to a gene. The CDR3 has 16 residues. Germline CDR1 reads WNHNN; CDR2 reads SYGVQD (reference sequence). For the CDR3, the DNA is TGCGCCAGCAGTGAGTCCACGACAGGGCAGTACTTCGAGCAGTACTTC. This codes for CASSESTTGQYFEQYF.

The chain carries TRBV6-5 and TRBJ1-1, with unresolved D. V shed 5 bases and J shed 3 bases, with 13 bases lying between them. The CDR3 loop spans 14 amino acids. The germline V gene encodes CDR1 MNHEY and CDR2 SVGAGI. The CDR3, as DNA: TGTGCCAGCAGTGACCCTTGGAGGGACACTGAAGCTTTCTTT. Protein: CASSDPWRDTEAFF.

This clonotype was observed many times. The chain uses TRBV10-3 and TRBJ1-6; no clear D gene. V was clipped by 8 bases and J by 7 bases, with 18 bases between them. This CDR3 has 15 residues. Germline V CDR1 and CDR2: ENHRY, SYGVKD. CDR3 in DNA: TGTGCCATCTCCTCCGGAGGCTCTCGGAATTCACCCCTCCACTTT. Its translation is CAISSGGSRNSPLHF.

This clonotype was observed many times. This chain uses TRBV20-1 with TRBJ1-5; 7 nucleotides line up with TRBD1. This CDR3 spans 14 amino acids. The germline CDR1 and CDR2 sequences are DFQATT and SNEGSKA (reference sequence). Trimming at V came to 1 base and at J to 3 bases, leaving 3 bases not matched to a gene. CDR3 nucleotide sequence: TGCAGTGCTAGAGCGGGACAGTACAATCAGCCCCAGCATTTT. It specifies CSARAGQYNQPQHF.

This clonotype was observed at least ten times. This chain links TRBV4-2 with TRBJ2-7, with TRBD1 matching 8 bases. The germline V gene encodes CDR1 LGHNA and CDR2 YNFKEQ. The CDR3 consists of 15 residues. Trimming at V came to 1 base and at J to 2 bases, leaving 4 bases not matched to a gene. The CDR3 nucleotides read TGTGCCAGCAGCCAAGTTGGACAGGGTACCTACGAGCAGTACTTC. Its translation is CASSQVGQGTYEQYF.

CDR3 sequence (DNA): TGTGCCAGCAGCGAACTAGCGGGAGCGCACAATGAGCAGTTCTTC. This translates into CASSELAGAHNEQFF. The genes are TRBV7-2 and TRBJ2-1, with 11 bases that match TRBD2. In germline, CDR1 is SGHTA, CDR2 FQGNSA. The CDR3 extends over 15 amino acids. The ends lost 5 bases at V and 5 bases at J; junction bases unmatched: 5.

To note about this clonotype: One end of the junction does not line up with germline, which may come from a read error. This chain connects TRBV19 to TRBJ1-5; D is unresolved. Germline CDR1 and CDR2: LNHDA and SQIVND (reference sequence). This CDR3 spans 14 amino acids. DNA of the CDR3: TGTGCCAGTAGTACCCTAATGGGGTATCAGCTCCAGCATTTT. Its translation is CASSTLMGYQLQHF.

Comment on this clonotype: A much larger clone differs from this one at a single base, so this may be a read error. The genes are TRBV5-1 and TRBJ2-1; 7 bases agree with TRBD1. Per germline, CDR1 SGHRS and CDR2 YFSETQ. This CDR3 has 17 amino acids. The trim removed 1 base at V and 4 bases at J, leaving 11 bases unmatched. CDR3 amino acids: CASSLTTTGIQYNEQFF. The CDR3 nucleotides read TGCGCCAGCAGCTTGACCACGACAGGGATCCAATACAATGAGCAGTTCTTC.

A few counts support this clonotype. The chain has TRBV5-1 and TRBJ1-1; TRBD1 is a possible D gene (6 bases). V was trimmed by 4 bases and J by 1 base, leaving 17 bases between them. Per germline, CDR1 SGHRS and CDR2 YFSETQ. This CDR3 spans 16 amino acids. The CDR3 sequence is CASSPPGARGNTEAFF. The CDR3 DNA is TGCGCCAGCAGCCCCCCGGGGGCCAGGGGGAACACTGAAGCTTTCTTT. Together with reference TRBV5-1 and TRBJ1-1, the CDR3 gives the full variable domain: KAGVTQTPRYLIKTRGQQVTLSCSPISGHRSVSWYQQTPGQGLQFLFEYFSETQRNKGNFPGRFSGRQFSNSRSEMNVSTLELGDSALYLCASSPPGARGNTEAFFGQGTRLTVV.

With regard to this clonotype: A much more abundant neighbour one base away suggests this may be a read error. Because the CDR3 is missing its conserved closing phenylalanine or tryptophan, this is likely a read error. The chain couples TRBV7-7 to TRBJ1-5, with no clear D. Germline assignment: CDR1 SSHAT and CDR2 FNYEAQ (reference sequence). The CDR3 has 13 amino acids. The CDR3 sequence is CASSLEFLRPQHL. The DNA of the CDR3 is TGTGCCAGCAGTTTAGAGTTTCTTCGGCCCCAGCATCTT.

In its sample, this clonotype was seen many times. The rearrangement joins TRBV7-8 to TRBJ1-5; 8 positions match TRBD1. Germline CDR1 and CDR2: SGHVS and FQNEAQ. The CDR3 length is 15 residues. With V trimmed by 6 bases and J by 4 bases, 8 bases remained unmatched. CDR3: CASRPATGENQPQHF. The CDR3 region has the DNA TGTGCCAGCAGGCCAGCGACAGGGGAGAATCAGCCCCAGCATTTT.

The chain has TRBV12-3 or TRBV12-4 and TRBJ1-5; D is undetermined. Trimming took off 9 bases at V and 0 bases at J, with 18 bases between the two ends. CDR3 length equals 16 residues. The CDR3, as DNA: TGTGCCAGTAGTATAGCCGGGATCTATAGCAATCAGCCCCAGCATTTT. Amino acid sequence: CASSIAGIYSNQPQHF.